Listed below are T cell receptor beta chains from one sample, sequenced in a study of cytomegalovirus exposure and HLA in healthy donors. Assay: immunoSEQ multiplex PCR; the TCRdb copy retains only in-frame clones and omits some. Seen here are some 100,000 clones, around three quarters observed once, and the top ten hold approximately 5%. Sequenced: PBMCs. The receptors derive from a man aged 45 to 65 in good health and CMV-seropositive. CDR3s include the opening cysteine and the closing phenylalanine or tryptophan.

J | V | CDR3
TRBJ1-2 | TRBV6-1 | CASSEGGWGGGYTF
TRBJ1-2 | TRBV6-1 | CASSEGAGRGYGYTF
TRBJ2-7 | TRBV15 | CATSRDARFTYEQYF
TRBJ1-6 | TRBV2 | CASSEGRPPLALHF
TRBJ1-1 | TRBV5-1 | CASSLGWGRENTEAFF
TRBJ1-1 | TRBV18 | CASSNGGSTEAFF
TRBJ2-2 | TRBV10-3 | CAIVREANTGELFF
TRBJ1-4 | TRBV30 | CAWSVEAARGEKLFF
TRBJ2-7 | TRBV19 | CASRAGDHEQYF
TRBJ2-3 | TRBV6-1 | CASSEAAVARGTDTQYF
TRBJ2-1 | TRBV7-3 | CASSFTSGRVNNEQFF
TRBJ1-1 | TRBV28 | CASNYRMNTEAFF
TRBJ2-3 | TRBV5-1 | CASSLAGGVADTQYF
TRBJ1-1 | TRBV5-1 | CASNRDVSDTEAFF
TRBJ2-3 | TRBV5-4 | CASSLVTGGPDTQYF
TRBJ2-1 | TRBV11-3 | CASSRGQGNEQFF
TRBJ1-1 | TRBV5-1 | CASSLEDYTEAFF
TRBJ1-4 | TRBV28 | CASCHREAHDEKLFF
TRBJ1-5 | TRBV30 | CACDSRSNQPQHF
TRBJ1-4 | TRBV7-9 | CASSLTTGGFEKLFF
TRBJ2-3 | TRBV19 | CASSITRGTDTQYF
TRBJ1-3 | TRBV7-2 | CASSSTVLSGNTIYF
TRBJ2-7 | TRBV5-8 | CASSLFQGGKGYEQYF
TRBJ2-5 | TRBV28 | CASSSPRAGARTQYF
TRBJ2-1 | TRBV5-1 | CASSAEGQGLNEQFF
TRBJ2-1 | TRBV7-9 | CASSPRGQTYNEQFF
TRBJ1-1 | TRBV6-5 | CASSYSRTETEAFF
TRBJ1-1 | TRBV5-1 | CASRQGAPNTEAFF
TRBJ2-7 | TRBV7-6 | CASSSRGSSYEQYF
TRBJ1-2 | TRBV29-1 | CSVLRVEGYYGYTF
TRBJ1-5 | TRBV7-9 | CASSYDRAGSNQPQHF
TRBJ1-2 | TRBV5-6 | CASSTGTGAYGYTF
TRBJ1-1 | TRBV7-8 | CASSLAGGGQKAFF
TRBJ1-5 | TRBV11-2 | CASSLDGGINQPQHF
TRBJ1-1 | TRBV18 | CASSSNRGVNTEAFF
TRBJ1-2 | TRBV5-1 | CASGQGYYGYTF
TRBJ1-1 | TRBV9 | CASSDEGGQMNTEAFF
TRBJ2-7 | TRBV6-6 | CASSTDREGHEQYF
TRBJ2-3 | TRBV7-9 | CASSPGTASTSTDTQYF
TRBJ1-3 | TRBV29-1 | CSVEVRDSLTSGNTIYF
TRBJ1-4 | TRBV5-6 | CASSFRDRVTNEKLFF
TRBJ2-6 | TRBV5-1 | CASAQGFSGANVLTF
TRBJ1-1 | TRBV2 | CASIRTDLSSEAFF